The sequence of this T cell receptor (beta chain) was determined in a study of T-cell reconstitution after alpha-beta-depleted transplantation in children. The germline CDR1 and CDR2 sequences are KGHSH and LQKENI. CDR3 length: 12 amino acids. The V end lost 4 bases, the J end lost 3 bases, and 7 bases lay between the germline ends. TCRbeta library preparation incorporated unique molecular identifiers. TCRdb ran MiXCR on the PCR reads and lists one entry per CDR3 protein. The sample lists about 610,000 distinct CDR3 sequences, 25% to 30% occurring once. Study observations and caveats: Where alpha-beta T cells came from about two months after transplant was reportedly several hundred expanded graft clones.

Remarks on this clonotype: Its specificity is not known.

The clonotype originates from a boy under two years old with Wiskott-Aldrich syndrome, due to receive a stem cell transplant. The source was PBMCs, collected before TCRalphabeta/CD19-depleted stem cell transplant. The rearrangement links TRBV18 to TRBJ2-7, with D uncertain. CDR3 nucleotides: TGTGCCAGCTCACAGGGTTTCTACGAGCAGTACTTC. It specifies CASSQGFYEQYF.